Presented here are 27 T cell receptor beta chains from one specimen sequenced in a study of T-cell reconstitution after alpha-beta-depleted transplantation in children. It was with unique molecular identifiers that the TCRbeta library was prepared. One entry per CDR3 protein results from TCRdb running MiXCR on the PCR reads. The sample consists of around 45,000 distinct CDR3 sequences, roughly 52% of them appearing once. Material: peripheral blood, obtained before TCRalphabeta/CD19-depleted stem cell transplant. The receptors shown here come from a boy in the first two years of life with SCID, due to receive a stem cell transplant.

The sample holds a few counts of this clonotype. The chain employs TRBV5-1 and TRBJ2-7; D might be TRBD2 (6 bases). Germline lookup yields CDR1 SGHRS and CDR2 YFSETQ. V lost 0 bases to trimming and J lost 4 bases, with 14 bases between them. This CDR3 is 15 amino acids long. This chain's CDR3 is CASSLDQGRGYEQYF. The CDR3 region has the DNA TGCGCCAGCAGCTTGGACCAGGGACGGGGGTACGAGCAGTACTTC.

The V and J genes are TRBV6-5 and TRBJ2-2; D is undetermined. Per the germline V gene, CDR1 is MNHEY and CDR2 is SVGAGI. The CDR3 is 14 amino acids. Trimming left V 4 bases short and J 0 bases short, with 6 bases between. The CDR3 region has the DNA TGTGCCAGCAGTTCAAAGCCGAACACCGGGGAGCTGTTTTTT. Protein product: CASSSKPNTGELFF.

The V call is TRBV6-1, the J call TRBJ2-3, with TRBD2 as a possible D gene (6 bases). The CDR3 loop spans 17 amino acids. Between the trimmed V and J ends, which lost 5 bases and 2 bases, there was a span of 20 bases. The germline V gene encodes CDR1 MNHNS and CDR2 SASEGT. In DNA form, the CDR3 reads TGTGCCAGCAGTCATGAAAGGGCGGGGCAGGCCACAGATACGCAGTATTTT. Protein sequence: CASSHERAGQATDTQYF.

This chain links TRBV7-2 with TRBJ1-1; D may be TRBD1 (5 bases). The CDR3 consists of 14 residues. V was shortened by 2 bases and J by 5 bases, with 12 bases between the two germline ends. The V gene's germline CDR1 is SGHTA and CDR2 FQGNSA. The CDR3 is CASSLSGGGTEAFF. CDR3 nucleotides: TGTGCCAGCAGCTTAAGCGGGGGTGGGACTGAAGCTTTCTTT.

V gene TRBV7-3 combines with J gene TRBJ2-3, with a tentative D call TRBD2 (6 bases). Germline loops: CDR1 SGHTA, CDR2 FQGTGA. The germline V and J ends were trimmed by 5 bases and 1 base, with 10 bases remaining between them. The CDR3 has 14 amino acids. In nucleotides, the CDR3 is TGTGCCAGCAGCCCTCAGCGGGGCACAGATACGCAGTATTTT. Its translation is CASSPQRGTDTQYF.

This clonotype was detected only once. The chain has TRBV7-9 and TRBJ2-3, with TRBD2 as a possible D gene (6 bases). Deletions cut 0 bases from V and 1 base from J, with 14 bases between. This CDR3 spans 17 amino acids. CDR1 and CDR2 from the germline V gene are SEHNR and FQNEAQ (reference sequence). CDR3 loop: CASSLALLLAGTDTQYF. The CDR3 DNA reads as TGTGCCAGCAGCTTAGCGCTCTTACTAGCTGGCACAGATACGCAGTATTTT.

For the CDR3, the DNA is TGTGCCGGCAGCAATCGGGGCAGCCTAGCCAAAAACATTCAGTACTTC. Its protein product is CAGSNRGSLAKNIQYF. The chain couples TRBV21-1 to TRBJ2-4; the table's D call TRBD1 went unverified against the DNA. TRBV21-1 has pseudogene status. The CDR3 runs 16 residues.

The rearrangement joins TRBV19 to TRBJ1-1; D possibly corresponds to TRBD1 (5 bases). Germline V gives CDR1 LNHDA, CDR2 SQIVND (reference sequence). CDR3 length: 12 residues. V was clipped by 5 bases and J by 3 bases, with 7 bases between them. CDR3 residues: CASSEGYTEAFF. DNA for the CDR3: TGTGCCAGTAGTGAGGGGTACACTGAAGCTTTCTTT.

The chain couples TRBV5-6 to TRBJ2-1; tentative D call: TRBD2 (5 bases). V shed 4 bases and J shed 6 bases, with 14 bases lying between them. Germline V gene sequence: CDR1 SGHDT, CDR2 YYEEEE. The CDR3 is 14 amino acids. This chain's CDR3 is CASSRVLSGNEQFF. In nucleotides, the CDR3 is TGTGCCAGCAGCCGCGTCCTCAGCGGCAATGAGCAGTTCTTC.

This clonotype was counted a single time. The chain carries TRBV5-1 and TRBJ1-5; TRBD1 aligns across 10 bases. CDR3 size: 15 residues. Trimming took 4 bases from V and 6 from J; bases not matched to a gene: 7. Germline CDR1 is SGHRS and CDR2 is YFSETQ. The CDR3 spells CASSPGGTGAQPQHF. CDR3 nucleotide sequence: TGCGCCAGCAGCCCAGGAGGGACAGGGGCTCAGCCCCAGCATTTT.

This clonotype was observed at least ten times. V is TRBV5-5 and J is TRBJ2-7; 8 positions match TRBD2. V gave up 4 bases and J gave up 2 bases; unmatched junction bases: 8. CDR1 and CDR2 from the germline V gene are SGHKS and YYEKEE (reference sequence). This CDR3 is built from 15 residues. The CDR3 nucleotides read TGTGCCAGCAGCGTGAGCGGGGGTGCAGCCTACGAGCAGTACTTC. It yields the protein CASSVSGGAAYEQYF.

The rearrangement joins TRBV20-1 to TRBJ1-1; no reliable D call. The CDR3 is 15 amino acids. Trimming cost V 1 base and J 6 bases, with 18 bases left between them. Germline CDR1 reads DFQATT; CDR2 reads SNEGSKA (reference sequence). The CDR3 nucleotides read TGCAGTGCTAGAGGAGGGAGTACCCCGGACGCTGAAGCTTTCTTT. Its translation is CSARGGSTPDAEAFF.

This clonotype was seen more than once but under ten times. The V and J genes are TRBV7-2 and TRBJ2-1; D call uncertain. The V gene's germline CDR1 is SGHTA and CDR2 FQGNSA. This CDR3 comprises 14 residues. V lost 0 bases to trimming and J lost 9 bases, with 12 bases between them. The CDR3 region has the DNA TGTGCCAGCAGCTTAGCTGCGCGAGGCGGTGAGCAGTTCTTC. This gives the protein CASSLAARGGEQFF.

This clonotype was seen a few times. The rearrangement uses TRBV18 and TRBJ2-7, with 9 bases fitting TRBD1. This CDR3 spans 15 amino acids. From germline, CDR1 is KGHSH and CDR2 LQKENI. Losses at the gene ends were 4 bases for V and 5 bases for J; bases not matched to a gene: 9. The CDR3, as DNA: TGTGCCAGCTCACGACGGACAGGGGATGGTCACGAGCAGTACTTC. Amino acids: CASSRRTGDGHEQYF.

The V call is TRBV4-3, the J call TRBJ1-3, with D hard to call. Per the germline V gene, CDR1 is LGHNA and CDR2 is YSLEER. CDR3 length: 17 amino acids. The germline V and J ends were trimmed by 2 bases and 0 bases, with 14 bases remaining between them. CDR3 sequence reads: CASSQTRGGLSGNTIYF. CDR3 bases: TGCGCCAGCAGCCAAACCCGGGGAGGCCTCTCTGGAAACACCATATATTTT.

The chain couples TRBV20-1 to TRBJ2-2; 10 bases line up with TRBD2. V lost 3 bases and J lost 3; bases outside the gene matches: 7. The CDR3 runs to 16 residues. The germline gives CDR1 DFQATT, CDR2 SNEGSKA (reference sequence). As DNA, the CDR3 is TGCAGTGCTAGGGGACCTCTAGCGGGGGACACCGGGGAGCTGTTTTTT. Translation: CSARGPLAGDTGELFF.

The chain carries TRBV4-1 and TRBJ2-2, with D possibly being TRBD1 or TRBD2 (5 bases each). The length of the CDR3 is 15 residues. Trimming removed 4 bases from V and 7 bases from J, with 16 bases in between. Germline-derived CDR1 and CDR2 are MGHRA and YSYEKL. The CDR3 nucleotides read TGCGCCAGCAGCCCTTCAGGACATCGGGGCGGGGAGCTGTTTTTT. Its protein is CASSPSGHRGGELFF.

This clonotype has at least ten counts. The chain is built from TRBV7-2 and TRBJ2-2, with 7 bases that match TRBD1. Losses at the gene ends were 2 bases for V and 3 bases for J; bases not matched to a gene: 6. This CDR3 region has 16 residues. Germline CDR1 reads SGHTA; CDR2 reads FQGNSA. This chain's CDR3 is CASSLNRGMDTGELFF. The CDR3 DNA reads TGTGCCAGCAGCTTAAACAGGGGCATGGACACCGGGGAGCTGTTTTTT.

The rearrangement joins TRBV6-5 to TRBJ1-1, with a tentative D call TRBD1 (5 bases). Per the germline V gene, CDR1 is MNHEY and CDR2 is SVGAGI. The CDR3 loop spans 13 amino acids. The V and J ends lost 4 bases and 8 bases respectively, with 14 bases between them. The CDR3 sequence is CASSFRQTGEAFF. Here the CDR3 DNA reads TGTGCCAGCAGTTTTCGACAGACCGGGGAAGCTTTCTTT.

The chain links TRBV18 to TRBJ2-1, with TRBD2 matching over 10 bases. After removal of 5 bases from V and 7 bases from J, the junction contained 8 bases not matched to a gene. The CDR3 has 15 residues. CDR1 and CDR2 (germline): KGHSH, LQKENI. The CDR3 loop reads CASSFFSGGPNEQFF. As DNA, the CDR3 is TGTGCCAGCTCATTTTTTAGCGGGGGGCCGAATGAGCAGTTCTTC.

The genes are TRBV5-1 and TRBJ2-7; D unclear. The CDR3 has 12 amino acids. V gave up 0 bases and J gave up 3 bases, with 4 bases separating them. CDR1 is SGHRS and CDR2 is YFSETQ in the germline V gene. In DNA, the CDR3 is TGCGCCAGCAGCTTGGGCGGCTACGAGCAGTACTTC. Protein: CASSLGGYEQYF.

This chain joins TRBV10-3 and TRBJ1-2; D possibly corresponds to TRBD1 (6 bases). Trimming took off 9 bases at V and 4 bases at J, with 12 bases between the two ends. CDR1 ENHRY and CDR2 SYGVKD come from the germline V gene. The CDR3 length is 12 residues. CDR3 protein: CAIHTGIYGYTF. The DNA of the CDR3 is TGTGCCATTCACACAGGGATCTATGGCTACACCTTC.

The chain employs TRBV29-1 and TRBJ1-2; 11 nucleotides line up with TRBD1. Germline V gives CDR1 SQVTM, CDR2 ANQGSEA. This CDR3 has 14 residues. J gave up 4 bases and V 7 bases, and 8 bases lay outside the gene matches. The CDR3, as DNA: TGCAGCGCTGATACCGGGACAGGGGGCTATGGCTACACCTTC. It codes for CSADTGTGGYGYTF.

The chain has TRBV12-3 or TRBV12-4 and TRBJ2-2, with 7 bases identical to TRBD1. With V trimmed by 5 bases and J by 4 bases, 7 bases remained unmatched. This CDR3 spans 15 amino acids. The CDR3 coding sequence is TGTGCCAGCAGTCTTGGACAGGCCGGCACCGGGGAGCTGTTTTTT. Its protein product is CASSLGQAGTGELFF.

J is TRBJ1-1 and V is TRBV29-1; TRBD1 aligns across 8 bases. Unmatched junction bases numbered 4, after V lost 7 bases and J lost 6 bases. The germline CDR1 and CDR2 sequences are SQVTM and ANQGSEA. This CDR3 spans 11 amino acids. Here the CDR3 DNA reads TGCAGCGCCCCCAGGGGGCCTGAAGCTTTCTTT. Translated, it gives CSAPRGPEAFF. Supplemented by reference TRBV29-1 and TRBJ1-1, the full variable domain reads SAVISQKPSRDICQRGTSLTIQCQVDSQVTMMFWYRQQPGQSLTLIATANQGSEATYESGFVIDKFPISRPNLTFSTLTVSNMSPEDSSIYLCSAPRGPEAFFGQGTRLTVV.

This clonotype appeared a few times. CDR3 bases: TGCAGCGTTTCTGCGGACAGGGATATTTACACAGATACGCAGTATTTT. Translated, it gives CSVSADRDIYTDTQYF. The chain joins TRBV29-1 to TRBJ2-3; TRBD1 matches 8 bases. With 5 bases clipped from V and 2 bases from J, the junction kept 12 bases outside the gene matches. CDR1 SQVTM and CDR2 ANQGSEA come from the germline V gene. CDR3 length: 16 amino acids.

This clonotype has a handful of counts. V gene TRBV7-2 combines with J gene TRBJ2-1; 11 nucleotides line up with TRBD2. CDR3 length equals 15 residues. The V gene end was trimmed by 5 bases and the J gene end by 2 bases; junction bases not matched to a gene: 2. The germline V gene encodes CDR1 SGHTA and CDR2 FQGNSA. CDR3 DNA: TGTGCCAGCAGCACTAGCGGGGGCACCTACAATGAGCAGTTCTTC. Translated, it gives CASSTSGGTYNEQFF.